The 3 T cell receptor beta chains reported below all come from one sample, sequenced in a study of cytomegalovirus exposure and HLA in healthy donors. The PCR was carried out with 60 Vbeta primers and 13 Jbeta primers. Some clones are missing from TCRdb's copy, which holds only in-frame ones; the method was immunoSEQ multiplex PCR. The data show 65,000 to 95,000 clones, and the top ten clones hold around 4.4%. Material for sequencing was PBMCs. These receptors all come from a man aged 25-45 years in good health and CMV-seronegative.

V usage is TRBV11-2 and J usage is TRBJ1-5; 7 bases align to TRBD1. Germline values: CDR1 SGHAT, CDR2 FQNNGV. The CDR3 sequence is 15 residues long. V shed 1 base, J shed 5 bases, and the junction held 5 bases outside the gene matches. CDR3 loop: CASSLGQGGYQPQHF. The DNA for the CDR3 is TGTGCCAGCAGCTTAGGGCAGGGGGGTTATCAGCCCCAGCATTTT.

The rearrangement links TRBV5-1 to TRBJ1-2; 7 bases map to TRBD1. Germline V CDR1 and CDR2: SGHRS, YFSETQ. The CDR3 is 14 residues long. Trimming at V came to 1 base and at J to 3 bases, leaving 3 bases not matched to a gene. This CDR3 reads CASSLTGVDYGYTF. The DNA of the CDR3 is TGCGCCAGCAGCTTGACAGGGGTGGACTATGGCTACACCTTC.

This chain connects TRBV18 to TRBJ2-7, with 8 bases aligning to TRBD1. The CDR3 spans 18 residues. CDR1 KGHSH and CDR2 LQKENI come from the germline V gene. V trimming: 0 bases; J trimming: 0 bases; junction bases outside the gene matches: 10. The DNA for the CDR3 is TGTGCCAGCTCACCACCGGGGAGTTTCGGACAGGGCTCCTACGAGCAGTACTTC. The encoded protein is CASSPPGSFGQGSYEQYF.